The T cell receptor beta chain described here comes from a study of shared clonotypes between healthy human individuals. Looking at the study overall: There were three CD4 naive, three CD4 memory, two CD8 naive and one CD8 memory plates per donor.

This CDR3 comprises 15 residues. V lost 0 bases and J lost 5, with 10 bases in between. Germline V CDR1 and CDR2: ENHRY, SYGVKD. Assay used: immunoSEQ multiplex PCR; TCRdb lists only in-frame clones, some missing. The sample includes over a million clones, about 76% of them seen just once. Sequenced: memory CD4+ T cells sorted from blood. The sample's subset: CD45RA-negative fraction. This chain connects TRBV10-3 to TRBJ2-2; weak D call: TRBD1 (6 bases). This TCR was recovered from a man in his late teens or twenties in good health. The CDR3 is CAISESGRGTGELFF. For the CDR3, the DNA is TGTGCCATCAGTGAGTCGGGCAGGGGAACCGGGGAGCTGTTTTTT.